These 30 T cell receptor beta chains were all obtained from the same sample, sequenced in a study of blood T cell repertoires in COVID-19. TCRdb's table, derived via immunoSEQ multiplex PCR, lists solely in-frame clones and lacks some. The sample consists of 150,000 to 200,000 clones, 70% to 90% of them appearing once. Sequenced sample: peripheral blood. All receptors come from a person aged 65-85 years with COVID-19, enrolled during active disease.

CDR3 nucleotides: TGTGCCTGGAGTGGCAACAGGGGAGTAGTTGAAAAACTGTTTTTT. Residues: CAWSGNRGVVEKLFF. J is TRBJ1-4 and V is TRBV30, with 7 bases matching TRBD1. CDR3 length equals 15 residues. Looked up from germline, CDR1 is GTSNPN and CDR2 is SVGIG (reference sequence). V was pared by 1 base and J by 7 bases, with 9 bases of the junction left unmatched.

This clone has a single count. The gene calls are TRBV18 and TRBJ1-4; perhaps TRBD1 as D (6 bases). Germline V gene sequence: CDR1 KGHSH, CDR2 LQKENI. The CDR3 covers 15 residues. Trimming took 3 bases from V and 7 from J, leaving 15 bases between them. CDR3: CASSPGQTGREKLFF. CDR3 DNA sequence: TGTGCCAGCTCACCGGGACAAACGGGGCGTGAAAAACTGTTTTTT.

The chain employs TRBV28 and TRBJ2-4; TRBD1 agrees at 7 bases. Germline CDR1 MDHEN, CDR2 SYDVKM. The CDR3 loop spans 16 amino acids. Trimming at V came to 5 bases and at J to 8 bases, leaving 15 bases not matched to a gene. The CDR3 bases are TGTGCCAGCAGTAGGGTGGGGCTCAGGGGGTCGGACATTCAGTACTTC. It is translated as CASSRVGLRGSDIQYF.

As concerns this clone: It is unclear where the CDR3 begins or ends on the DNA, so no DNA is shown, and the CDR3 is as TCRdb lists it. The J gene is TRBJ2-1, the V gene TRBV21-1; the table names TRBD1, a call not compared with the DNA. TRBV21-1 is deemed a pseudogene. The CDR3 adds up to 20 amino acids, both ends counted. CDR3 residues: CASSKGRGWAAGASYNEQFF.

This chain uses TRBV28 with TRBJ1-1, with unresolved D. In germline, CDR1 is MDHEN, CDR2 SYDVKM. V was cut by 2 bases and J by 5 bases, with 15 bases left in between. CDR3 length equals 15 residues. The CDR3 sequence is CASSLGMGFRTEAFF. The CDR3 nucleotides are TGTGCCAGCAGTTTAGGTATGGGCTTCCGGACTGAAGCTTTCTTT.

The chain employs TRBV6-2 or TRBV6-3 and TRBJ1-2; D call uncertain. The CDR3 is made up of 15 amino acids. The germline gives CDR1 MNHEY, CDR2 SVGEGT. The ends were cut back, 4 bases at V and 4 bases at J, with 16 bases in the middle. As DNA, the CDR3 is TGTGCCAGCAGTTTCGGACTCGCAAGCCTCTATGGCTACACCTTC. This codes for CASSFGLASLYGYTF.

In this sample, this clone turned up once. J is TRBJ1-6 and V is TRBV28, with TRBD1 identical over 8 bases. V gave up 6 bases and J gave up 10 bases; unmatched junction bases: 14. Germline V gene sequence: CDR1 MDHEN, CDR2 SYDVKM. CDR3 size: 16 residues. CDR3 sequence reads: CASRPDNRGLRSPLHF. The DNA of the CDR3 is TGTGCCAGCAGACCAGATAACAGGGGGTTAAGATCACCCCTCCACTTT.

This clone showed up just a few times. CDR3 residues: CASSVDLASEQFF. The CDR3 region has the DNA TGTGCCAGCAGCGTAGATCTAGCGAGTGAGCAGTTCTTC. V usage is TRBV9 and J usage is TRBJ2-1; possibly TRBD2 for D (6 bases). V was trimmed by 0 bases and J by 9 bases, leaving 10 bases between them. This CDR3 region has 13 residues. CDR1 and CDR2 from the germline V gene are SGDLS and YYNGEE.

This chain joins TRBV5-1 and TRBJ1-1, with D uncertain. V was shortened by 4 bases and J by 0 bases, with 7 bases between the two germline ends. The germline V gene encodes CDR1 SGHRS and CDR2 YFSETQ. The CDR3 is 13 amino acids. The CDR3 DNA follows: TGCGCCAGCAGCATAACAGTGAACACTGAAGCTTTCTTT. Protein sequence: CASSITVNTEAFF.

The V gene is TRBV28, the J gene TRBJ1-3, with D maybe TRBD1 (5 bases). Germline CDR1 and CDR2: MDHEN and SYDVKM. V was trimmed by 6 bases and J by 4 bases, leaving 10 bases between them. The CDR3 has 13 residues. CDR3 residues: CASRVTAGNTIYF. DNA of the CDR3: TGTGCCAGCAGGGTGACAGCAGGAAACACCATATATTTT.

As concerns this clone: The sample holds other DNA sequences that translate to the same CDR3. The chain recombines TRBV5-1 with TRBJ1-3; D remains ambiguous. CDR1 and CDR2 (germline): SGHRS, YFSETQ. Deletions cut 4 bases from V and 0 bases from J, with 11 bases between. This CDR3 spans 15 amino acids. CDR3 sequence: CASSLNSGSGNTIYF. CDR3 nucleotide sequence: TGCGCCAGCAGCCTCAACTCGGGCTCTGGAAACACCATATATTTT.

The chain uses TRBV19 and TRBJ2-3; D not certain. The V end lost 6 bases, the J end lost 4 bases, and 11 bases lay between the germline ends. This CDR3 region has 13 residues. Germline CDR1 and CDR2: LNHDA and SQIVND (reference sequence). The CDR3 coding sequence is TGTGCCAGTAGCCCAACCCGGGCAGATACGCAGTATTTT. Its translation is CASSPTRADTQYF.

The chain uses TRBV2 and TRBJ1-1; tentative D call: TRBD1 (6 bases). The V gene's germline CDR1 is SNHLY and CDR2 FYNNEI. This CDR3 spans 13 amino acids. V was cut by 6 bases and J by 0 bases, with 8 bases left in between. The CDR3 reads CASRDSMNTEAFF. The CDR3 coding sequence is TGTGCCAGCAGGGACAGTATGAACACTGAAGCTTTCTTT.

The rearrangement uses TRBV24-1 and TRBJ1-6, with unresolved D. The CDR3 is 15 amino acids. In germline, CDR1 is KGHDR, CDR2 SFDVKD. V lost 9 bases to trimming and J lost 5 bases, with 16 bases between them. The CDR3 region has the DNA TGTGCCACCGCCCCCGGCGAGGGAGATAATTCACCCCTCCACTTT. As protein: CATAPGEGDNSPLHF.

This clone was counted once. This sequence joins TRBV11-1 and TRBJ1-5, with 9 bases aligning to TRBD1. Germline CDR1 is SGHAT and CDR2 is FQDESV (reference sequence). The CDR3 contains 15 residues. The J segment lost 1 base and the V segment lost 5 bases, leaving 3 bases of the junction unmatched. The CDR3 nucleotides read TGTGCCAGCAGCCCCGGACAGGGGAGCAATCAGCCCCAGCATTTT. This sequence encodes CASSPGQGSNQPQHF.

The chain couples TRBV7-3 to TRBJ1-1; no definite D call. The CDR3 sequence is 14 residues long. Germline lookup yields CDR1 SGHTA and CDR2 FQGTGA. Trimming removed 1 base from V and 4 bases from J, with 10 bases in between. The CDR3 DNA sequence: TGTGCCAGCAGCTTAAAGGACGGAGGCACTGAAGCTTTCTTT. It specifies CASSLKDGGTEAFF.

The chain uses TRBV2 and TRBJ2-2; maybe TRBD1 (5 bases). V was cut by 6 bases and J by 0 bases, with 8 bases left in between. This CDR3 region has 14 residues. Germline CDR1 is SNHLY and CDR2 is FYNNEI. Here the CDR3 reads CASRQDPNTGELFF. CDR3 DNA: TGTGCCAGCAGACAGGACCCGAACACCGGGGAGCTGTTTTTT.

CDR3 region: CASSLPDGFYGYTF. The CDR3 region has the DNA TGTGCCAGCAGTTTACCCGACGGGTTCTATGGCTACACCTTC. The V call is TRBV28, the J call TRBJ1-2; D is unresolved. With 2 bases removed from V and 4 bases from J, the gap between germline ends came to 11 bases. The CDR3 has 14 residues. Germline-derived CDR1 and CDR2 are MDHEN and SYDVKM.

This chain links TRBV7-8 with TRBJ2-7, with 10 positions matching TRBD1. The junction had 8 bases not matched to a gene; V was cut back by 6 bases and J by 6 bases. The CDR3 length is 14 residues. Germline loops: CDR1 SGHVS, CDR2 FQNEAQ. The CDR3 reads CASSDGTGVVEQYF. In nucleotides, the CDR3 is TGTGCCAGCAGTGACGGGACAGGGGTCGTCGAGCAGTACTTC.

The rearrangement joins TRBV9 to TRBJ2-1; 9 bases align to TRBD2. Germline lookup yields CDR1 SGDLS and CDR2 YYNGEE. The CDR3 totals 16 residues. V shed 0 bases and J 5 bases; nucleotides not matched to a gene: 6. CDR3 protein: CASSVVAGGPHNEQFF. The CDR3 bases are TGTGCCAGCAGCGTAGTTGCGGGAGGGCCACACAATGAGCAGTTCTTC. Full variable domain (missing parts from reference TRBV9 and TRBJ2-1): DSGVTQTPKHLITATGQRVTLRCSPRSGDLSVYWYQQSLDQGLQFLIQYYNGEERAKGNILERFSAQQFPDLHSELNLSSLELGDSALYFCASSVVAGGPHNEQFFGPGTRLTVL.

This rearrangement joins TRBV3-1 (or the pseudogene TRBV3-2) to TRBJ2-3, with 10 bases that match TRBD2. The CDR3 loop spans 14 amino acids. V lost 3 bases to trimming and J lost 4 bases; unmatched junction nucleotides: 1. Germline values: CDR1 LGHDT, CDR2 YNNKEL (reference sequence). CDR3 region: CASSHGLAADTQYF. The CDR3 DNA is TGTGCCAGCAGCCACGGACTAGCGGCAGATACGCAGTATTTT.

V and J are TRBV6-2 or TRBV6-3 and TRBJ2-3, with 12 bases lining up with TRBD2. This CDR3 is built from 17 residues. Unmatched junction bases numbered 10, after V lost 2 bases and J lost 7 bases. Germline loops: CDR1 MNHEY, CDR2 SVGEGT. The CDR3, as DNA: TGTGCCAGCAGTTACCCCACCGCTAGCGGGGGGGCCAATACGCAGTATTTT. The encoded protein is CASSYPTASGGANTQYF.

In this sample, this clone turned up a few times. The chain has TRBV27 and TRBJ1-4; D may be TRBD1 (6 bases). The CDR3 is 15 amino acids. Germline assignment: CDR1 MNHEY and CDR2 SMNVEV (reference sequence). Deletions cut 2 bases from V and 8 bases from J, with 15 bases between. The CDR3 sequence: CASSLRGTGLEKLFF. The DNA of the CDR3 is TGTGCCAGCAGTTTACGAGGAACAGGGTTGGAAAAACTGTTTTTT.

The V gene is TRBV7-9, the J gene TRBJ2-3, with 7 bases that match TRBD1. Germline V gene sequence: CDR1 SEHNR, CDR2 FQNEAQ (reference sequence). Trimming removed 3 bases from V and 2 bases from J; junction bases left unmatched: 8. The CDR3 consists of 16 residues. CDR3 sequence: CASSLGAGTATDTQYF. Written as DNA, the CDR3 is TGTGCCAGCAGCTTGGGGGCCGGGACAGCCACAGATACGCAGTATTTT.

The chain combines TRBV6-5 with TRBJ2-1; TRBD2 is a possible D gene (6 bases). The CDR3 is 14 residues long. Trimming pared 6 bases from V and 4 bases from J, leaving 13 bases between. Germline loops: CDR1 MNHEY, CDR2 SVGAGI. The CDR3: CASRTSYDYNEQFF. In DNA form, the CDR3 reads TGTGCCAGCAGAACTAGCTACGATTACAATGAGCAGTTCTTC.

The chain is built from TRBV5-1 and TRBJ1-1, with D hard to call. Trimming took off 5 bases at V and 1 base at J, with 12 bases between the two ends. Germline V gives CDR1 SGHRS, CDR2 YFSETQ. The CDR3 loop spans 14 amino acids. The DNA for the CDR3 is TGCGCCAGCAGGACGCTAGTAGGGAACACTGAAGCTTTCTTT. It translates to CASRTLVGNTEAFF.

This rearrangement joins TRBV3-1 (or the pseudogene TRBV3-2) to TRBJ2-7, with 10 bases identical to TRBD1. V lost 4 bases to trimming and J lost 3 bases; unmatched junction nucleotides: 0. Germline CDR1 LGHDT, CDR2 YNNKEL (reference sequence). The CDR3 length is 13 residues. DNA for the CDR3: TGTGCCAGCAGCCGGACAGGGGGCTACGAGCAGTACTTC. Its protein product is CASSRTGGYEQYF.

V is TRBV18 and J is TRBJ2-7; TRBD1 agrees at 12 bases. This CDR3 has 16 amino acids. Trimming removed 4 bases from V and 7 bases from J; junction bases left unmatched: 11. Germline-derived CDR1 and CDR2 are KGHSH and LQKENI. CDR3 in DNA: TGTGCCAGCTCACGGATGGGGACAGGGGGCGGAGGTGAGCAGTACTTC. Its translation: CASSRMGTGGGGEQYF.

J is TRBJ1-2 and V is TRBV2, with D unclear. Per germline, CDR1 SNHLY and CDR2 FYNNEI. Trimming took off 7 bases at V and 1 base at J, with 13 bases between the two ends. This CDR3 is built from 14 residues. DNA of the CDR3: TGTGCCAGCAATTCCGGAGATGTTAACTATGGCTACACCTTC. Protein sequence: CASNSGDVNYGYTF. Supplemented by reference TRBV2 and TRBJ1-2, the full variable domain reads EPEVTQTPSHQVTQMGQEVILRCVPISNHLYFYWYRQILGQKVEFLVSFYNNEISEKSEIFDDQFSVERPDGSNFTLKIRSTKLEDSAMYFCASNSGDVNYGYTFGSGTRLTVV.

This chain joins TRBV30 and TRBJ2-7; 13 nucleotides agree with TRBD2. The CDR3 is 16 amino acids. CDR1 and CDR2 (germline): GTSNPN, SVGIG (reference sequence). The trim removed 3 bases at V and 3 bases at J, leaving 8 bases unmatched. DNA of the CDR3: TGTGCCTGGAGCCCCGGGACTAGCGGGGAGGGCTACGAGCAGTACTTC. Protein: CAWSPGTSGEGYEQYF.